A single sample gave rise to the 15 T cell receptor beta chains below, sequenced in a study of human thymus T cells. The method was immunoSEQ multiplex PCR; TCRdb's version includes in-frame clones alone and lacks a portion of them. The profile shows tens of thousands of clones, 94% of them singletons. Sequenced input: blood. These receptors were obtained from a boy younger than two with a congenital heart defect but otherwise immunologically healthy.

The chain links TRBV27 to TRBJ1-1; D perhaps matches TRBD1 (5 bases). Deletions cut 5 bases from V and 3 bases from J, with 10 bases between. Germline V gene data show CDR1 as MNHEY and CDR2 as SMNVEV (reference sequence). This CDR3 region has 13 residues. The CDR3 region is CASSQGVHTEAFF. Here the CDR3 DNA reads TGTGCCAGCAGTCAAGGGGTCCACACTGAAGCTTTCTTT.

V and J are TRBV11-1 and TRBJ2-5; 12 bases are a match to TRBD2. After removal of 5 bases from V and 4 bases from J, the junction contained 2 bases not matched to a gene. Germline V CDR1 and CDR2: SGHAT, FQDESV (reference sequence). The CDR3 extends over 14 amino acids. The CDR3 protein is CASSPSGGAETQYF. CDR3 DNA: TGTGCCAGCAGCCCTAGCGGGGGGGCAGAGACCCAGTACTTC.

This clone appeared a single time. J is TRBJ2-5 and V is TRBV10-3; D unclear. V was shortened by 3 bases and J by 2 bases, with 7 bases between the two germline ends. Germline V gives CDR1 ENHRY, CDR2 SYGVKD. This CDR3 is built from 13 residues. CDR3 loop: CAISEREQETQYF. Written as DNA, the CDR3 is TGTGCCATCAGTGAAAGGGAACAAGAGACCCAGTACTTC.

This rearrangement joins TRBV28 to TRBJ1-2; D gene ambiguous. V was cut by 2 bases and J by 2 bases, with 6 bases left in between. Germline V gene lookup returns CDR1 MDHEN and CDR2 SYDVKM. There are 13 residues in the CDR3. As DNA, the CDR3 is TGTGCCAGCAGTTTACAAGTAAACTATGGCTACACCTTC. It yields the protein CASSLQVNYGYTF.

The rearrangement links TRBV7-8 to TRBJ1-5; TRBD1 aligns across 9 bases. The V segment lost 4 bases and the J segment 0 bases; nucleotides outside the gene matches: 4. Looked up from germline, CDR1 is SGHVS and CDR2 is FQNEAQ. This CDR3 is 16 amino acids long. The CDR3 region is CASSSPGQGSNQPQHF. The CDR3 DNA reads as TGTGCCAGCAGCTCACCGGGACAGGGTAGCAATCAGCCCCAGCATTTT.

The V gene is TRBV6-4, the J gene TRBJ1-1, with no clear D. CDR1 is MRHNA, CDR2 SNTAGT, per germline. This CDR3 is 13 amino acids long. Trimming took off 8 bases at V and 0 bases at J, with 10 bases between the two ends. The CDR3 spells CASSARVNTEAFF. The CDR3 DNA reads TGTGCCAGCTCAGCCCGCGTGAACACTGAAGCTTTCTTT.

The V and J genes are TRBV5-1 and TRBJ1-1; 10 positions match TRBD1. Trimming took 2 bases from V and 5 from J; bases not matched to a gene: 6. The CDR3 spans 15 residues. Per germline, CDR1 SGHRS and CDR2 YFSETQ. In DNA form, the CDR3 reads TGCGCCAGCAGCTTAATAGACAGGGGGCGGACTGAAGCTTTCTTT. This encodes CASSLIDRGRTEAFF.

This rearrangement joins TRBV6-1 to TRBJ2-1; weak D call: TRBD2 (5 bases). V was cut by 3 bases and J by 2 bases, with 11 bases left in between. Germline CDR1 is MNHNS and CDR2 is SASEGT. CDR3 length: 15 residues. The CDR3 sequence is CASSDPSQTYNEQFF. DNA of the CDR3: TGTGCCAGCAGTGATCCTAGCCAGACCTACAATGAGCAGTTCTTC.

The chain uses TRBV15 and TRBJ2-7, with TRBD2 as a possible D gene (7 bases). Trimming removed 5 bases at V and 4 bases at J, with 18 bases between. The CDR3 consists of 15 residues. Germline V gives CDR1 LNHNV, CDR2 YYDKDF (reference sequence). The CDR3 loop is CATSLGGGVGYEQYF. In nucleotides, the CDR3 is TGTGCCACCAGCCTAGGGGGAGGGGTGGGTTACGAGCAGTACTTC.

V and J are TRBV6-5 and TRBJ2-3; D is ambiguous. V was pared by 0 bases and J by 2 bases, with 6 bases between. Per the germline V gene, CDR1 is MNHEY and CDR2 is SVGAGI. There are 14 residues in the CDR3. The CDR3 nucleotides read TGTGCCAGCAGTTACTCCGGGTACACAGATACGCAGTATTTT. Protein sequence: CASSYSGYTDTQYF.

The chain is built from TRBV2 and TRBJ2-7, with TRBD2 matching 8 bases. The CDR3 has 14 amino acids. The V gene's germline CDR1 is SNHLY and CDR2 FYNNEI. With 1 base clipped from V and 3 bases from J, the junction kept 2 bases outside the gene matches. CDR3 DNA: TGTGCCAGCAGTGAAGGTAGCGGGGACTACGAGCAGTACTTC. Protein sequence: CASSEGSGDYEQYF.

The chain joins TRBV28 to TRBJ1-2; D gene unclear. CDR3 length: 14 residues. The V end was cut by 7 bases, the J end by 4 bases, with 16 bases between. The germline CDR1 and CDR2 sequences are MDHEN and SYDVKM. The CDR3 here is CASTRGWISYGYTF. CDR3 in DNA: TGTGCCAGCACCCGTGGGTGGATTTCCTATGGCTACACCTTC.

J is TRBJ2-2 and V is TRBV11-3; no clear D. This CDR3 spans 12 amino acids. Per the germline V gene, CDR1 is SGHNT and CDR2 is YENEEA. V dropped 6 bases and J dropped 4 bases, with 6 bases sitting between them. The CDR3 region is CASRGITGELFF. The CDR3 region has the DNA TGTGCCAGCAGGGGTATCACCGGGGAGCTGTTTTTT.

This clone occurred once. The rearrangement uses TRBV4-1 and TRBJ2-5; D possibly matches TRBD1 or TRBD2 (5 bases each). V was cut by 1 base and J by 5 bases, with 14 bases left in between. Germline CDR1 and CDR2: MGHRA and YSYEKL. The CDR3 totals 15 residues. The CDR3 region is CASSQVGLAEETQYF. The CDR3 region has the DNA TGCGCCAGCAGCCAAGTGGGGCTAGCAGAGGAGACCCAGTACTTC.

This chain uses TRBV7-8 with TRBJ1-5; D remains ambiguous. Trimming stripped 1 base from V and 2 bases from J, with 12 bases between. Germline V gene lookup returns CDR1 SGHVS and CDR2 FQNEAQ. The CDR3 loop spans 16 amino acids. CDR3 protein: CASSLEWGARNQPQHF. In nucleotides, the CDR3 is TGTGCCAGCAGCTTAGAATGGGGAGCCCGCAATCAGCCCCAGCATTTT.